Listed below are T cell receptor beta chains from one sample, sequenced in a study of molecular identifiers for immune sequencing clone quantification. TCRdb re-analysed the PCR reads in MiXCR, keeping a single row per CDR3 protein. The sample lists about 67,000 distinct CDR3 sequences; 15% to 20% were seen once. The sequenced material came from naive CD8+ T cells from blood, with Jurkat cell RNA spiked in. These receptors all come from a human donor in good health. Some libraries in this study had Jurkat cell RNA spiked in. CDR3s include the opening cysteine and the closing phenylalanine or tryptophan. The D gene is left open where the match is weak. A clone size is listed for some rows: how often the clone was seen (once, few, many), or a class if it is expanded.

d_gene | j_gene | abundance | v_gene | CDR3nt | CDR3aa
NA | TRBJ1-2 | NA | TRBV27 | TGTGCCAGCAGTTTGGGGGGAAGCTATGGCTACACCTTC | CASSLGGSYGYTF
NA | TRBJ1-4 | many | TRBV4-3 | TGCGCCAGCAGCCCCCGTGGGAGGGACCTTTCTGAAAAACTGTTTTTT | CASSPRGRDLSEKLFF
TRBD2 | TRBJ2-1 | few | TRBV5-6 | TGTGCCAGCAGCTTGACGCTAGCGGGAGGTTGGAATGAGCAGTTCTTC | CASSLTLAGGWNEQFF
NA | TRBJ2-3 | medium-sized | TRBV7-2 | TGTGCCAGCAGCACCTGGCCGGCAGATACGCAGTATTTT | CASSTWPADTQYF
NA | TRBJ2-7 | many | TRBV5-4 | TGTGCCAGCAGCTTGGCTCTCGCCCCCTACGAGCAGTACTTC | CASSLALAPYEQYF
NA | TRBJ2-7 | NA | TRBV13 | TGTGCCAGCAGCTTAACGTCGTCTCGCTCCTACGAGCAGTACTTC | CASSLTSSRSYEQYF
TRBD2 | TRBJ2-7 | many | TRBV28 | TGTGCCAGCAGTTCCCCCCCTGACGGACTAGCGGGAGAGGTGTACGAGCAGTACTTC | CASSSPPDGLAGEVYEQYF
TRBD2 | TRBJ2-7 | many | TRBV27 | TGTGCCAGCGGACTAGCGGCCACGTACGAGCAGTACTTC | CASGLAATYEQYF
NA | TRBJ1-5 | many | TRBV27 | TGTGCCAGCAGTTTCGTCGACAAGCTTAATCAGCCCCAGCATTTT | CASSFVDKLNQPQHF
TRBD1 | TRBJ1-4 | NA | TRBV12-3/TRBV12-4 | TGTGCCAGCAGTTTAGGTACAGGGGGAGGTGAAAAACTGTTTTTT | CASSLGTGGGEKLFF
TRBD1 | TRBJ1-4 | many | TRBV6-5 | TGTGCCAGCAGCTCAACCGGGACAGGGACGGCTGGGAATGAAAAACTGTTTTTT | CASSSTGTGTAGNEKLFF
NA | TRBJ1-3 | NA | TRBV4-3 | TGCGCCAGCAGCCAAGACTCCTTAGGGACACACTCTGGAAACACCATATATTTT | CASSQDSLGTHSGNTIYF
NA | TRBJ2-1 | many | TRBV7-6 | TGTGCCAGCAGCTTAGTACCCCCGGGAGATGAGCAGTTCTTC | CASSLVPPGDEQFF
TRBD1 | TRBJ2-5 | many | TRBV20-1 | TGCAGTGCTCTAAGGGCAGGGGGCGAAGAGACCCAGTACTTC | CSALRAGGEETQYF
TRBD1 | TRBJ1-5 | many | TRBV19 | TGTGCCAGTAGTATGGGGGACAGGGTCTATCAGCCCCAGCATTTT | CASSMGDRVYQPQHF
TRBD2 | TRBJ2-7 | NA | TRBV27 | TGTGCCAGCAGTCCCTACCCTAGCGGGAACTACGAGCAGTACTTC | CASSPYPSGNYEQYF
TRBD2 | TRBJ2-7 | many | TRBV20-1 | TGCAGTGCTAGAGGTTTAGCGGGAGGAGGGTCCTACGAGCAGTACTTC | CSARGLAGGGSYEQYF
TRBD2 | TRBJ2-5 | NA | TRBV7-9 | TGTGCCAGCAGCTTTTTAGCGGGCAACCAAGAGACCCAGTACTTC | CASSFLAGNQETQYF
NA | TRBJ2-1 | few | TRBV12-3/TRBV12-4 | TGTGCCAGCAACGAGGCGGGTAATGAGCAGTTCTTC | CASNEAGNEQFF
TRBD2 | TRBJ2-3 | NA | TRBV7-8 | TGTGCCAGCAGCTTCCTAGCGGGCACAGATATACAGTATTTT | CASSFLAGTDIQYF
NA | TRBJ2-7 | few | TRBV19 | TGTGCCAGTAGTATCCCTCAAACAGGGAACCCCTACGAGCAGTACTTC | CASSIPQTGNPYEQYF
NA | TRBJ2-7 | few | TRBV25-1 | TGTGCCAGCAGTGCACTGTTTGAAGACGAGCAGTACTTC | CASSALFEDEQYF
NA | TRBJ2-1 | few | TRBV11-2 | TGTGCCAGCATCCAGTCGGGCAATGAGCAGTTCTTC | CASIQSGNEQFF
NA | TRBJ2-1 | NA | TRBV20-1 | TGCAGTGCCAGGGGTGTTGCGGTGAACAATGGGCAGTTCTTC | CSARGVAVNNGQFF
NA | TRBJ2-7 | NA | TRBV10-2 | TGCGCCAGCAGGGAAGACTACGAGCAGTACTTC | CASREDYEQYF
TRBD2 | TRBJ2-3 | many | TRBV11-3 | TGTGCCAGCAGAAAGCGGGAGAAAGATACGCAGTATTTT | CASRKREKDTQYF
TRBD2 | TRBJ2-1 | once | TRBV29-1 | TGCAGCGTTAGTTCAAGCGGGATTGACGACGAGCAGTTCTTC | CSVSSSGIDDEQFF
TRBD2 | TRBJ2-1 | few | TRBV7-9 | TGTGCCAGCAGCTTAGCGAAAATAGCGGGAGACAATGAGCAGTTCTTC | CASSLAKIAGDNEQFF
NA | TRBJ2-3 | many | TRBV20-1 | TGCAGTGCTAGTGGCAGGGGAGGCACAGATACGCAGTATTTT | CSASGRGGTDTQYF
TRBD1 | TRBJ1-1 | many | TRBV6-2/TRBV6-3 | TGTGCCAGCAGTTACTCGCAGGAGACAGGGGACACTGAAGCTTTCTTT | CASSYSQETGDTEAFF
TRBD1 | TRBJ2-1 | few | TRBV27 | TGTGCCAGCAGTTCCGGACAGGGCTGGAATGAGCAGTTCTTC | CASSSGQGWNEQFF
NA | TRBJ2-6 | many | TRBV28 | TGTGCCAGCACCGCGGATAACTCTGGGGCCAACGTCCTGACTTTC | CASTADNSGANVLTF
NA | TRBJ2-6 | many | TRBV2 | TGTGCCAGCACTCCCGGTGCCGTATCTGGGGCCAACGTCCTGACTTTC | CASTPGAVSGANVLTF
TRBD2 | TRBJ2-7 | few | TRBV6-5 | TGTGCCACCAGACCCGAAAGCGGGGTAGTCTACGAGCAGTACTTC | CATRPESGVVYEQYF